The clone carrying this TCR beta chain rates as medium-sized. cDNA was made from around 0.45 ug RNA using alpha and beta constant primers. Separate chain-specific third strand synthesis with multiplexing indices produced the alpha and beta libraries. TCRdb used MiXCR to reprocess the 5' RACE reads, holding one entry per CDR3 protein. The data contain 5,500 to 7,500 distinct CDR3 sequences, less than 11% of them singletons. This record belongs to a study of HIV-infected patients and healthy controls. Roughly three months, about 14 weeks, into antiretroviral therapy, follow-up blood was collected. The repertoire came from unfractionated whole blood and reflected all unsorted peripheral T cells. The sequence derives from an adult with HIV infection. The sequenced sample was blood, obtained during antiretroviral therapy.

CDR3 sequence reads: CASSLSSVSNEKLFF. The CDR3 DNA sequence: TGTGCCAGCAGTTTATCTTCTGTTAGTAATGAAAAACTGTTTTTT. The gene calls are TRBV27 and TRBJ1-4; D unresolved. Trimming removed 0 bases at V and 4 bases at J, with 9 bases between. The germline V gene encodes CDR1 MNHEY and CDR2 SMNVEV (reference sequence). The CDR3 length is 15 residues.